The 10 T cell receptor beta chains below were found in one sample sequenced in a study of glioma-infiltrating T cells after dendritic cell vaccination. Assay used: immunoSEQ multiplex PCR; TCRdb lists only in-frame clones, some missing. The sample consists of approximately 24,000 clones, roughly 86% of them appearing once. Time point of the sample: after dendritic cell vaccination, including at tumor progression/relapse. Sequencing used blood, obtained after dendritic cell vaccination. The receptors originated from a human donor with glioblastoma.

The J gene is TRBJ2-6, the V gene TRBV19; no reliable D call. In germline, CDR1 is LNHDA, CDR2 SQIVND (reference sequence). The V end was cut by 0 bases, the J end by 4 bases, with 16 bases between. This CDR3 is built from 18 residues. The CDR3 here is CASSIDLRLLLGANVLTF. CDR3 nucleotides: TGTGCCAGTAGTATAGATCTCCGTCTCCTTCTGGGGGCCAACGTCCTGACTTTC.

V usage is TRBV6-5 and J usage is TRBJ1-3, with a weak D call TRBD1 (5 bases). Trimming cost V 7 bases and J 0 bases, with 10 bases left between them. CDR1 is MNHEY, CDR2 SVGAGI, per germline. The CDR3 loop spans 14 amino acids. The CDR3 loop is CASKEGNSGNTIYF. The CDR3 DNA follows: TGTGCCAGCAAGGAGGGGAACTCTGGAAACACCATATATTTT.

The chain has TRBV5-6 and TRBJ1-2; 10 bases agree with TRBD1. Germline-derived CDR1 and CDR2 are SGHDT and YYEEEE. The CDR3 length is 14 residues. V lost 2 bases to trimming and J lost 8 bases; unmatched junction nucleotides: 6. CDR3 sequence: CASSFDRGPGGYTF. The CDR3 DNA is TGTGCCAGCAGCTTTGACAGGGGGCCGGGGGGCTACACCTTC.

The V and J genes are TRBV7-6 and TRBJ2-1, with 11 bases lining up with TRBD2. CDR1 SGHVS and CDR2 FNYEAQ come from the germline V gene. The V gene end was trimmed by 5 bases and the J gene end by 5 bases; junction bases not matched to a gene: 5. The CDR3 runs to 15 residues. The CDR3 reads CASSRLAGPDNEQFF. As DNA, the CDR3 is TGTGCCAGCAGCCGACTAGCGGGGCCTGACAATGAGCAGTTCTTC.

In this sample, this clone turned up once. This chain connects TRBV6-1 to TRBJ2-2; a possible D gene is TRBD2 (6 bases). Germline CDR1 reads MNHNS; CDR2 reads SASEGT. Trimming removed 9 bases at V and 5 bases at J, with 13 bases between. CDR3 size: 13 residues. The CDR3 DNA sequence: TGTGCCAGTATCTGGGGGGATACCGGGGAGCTGTTTTTT. Translation: CASIWGDTGELFF.

The chain links TRBV27 to TRBJ1-1; TRBD1 might be the D (5 bases). Germline CDR1 is MNHEY and CDR2 is SMNVEV (reference sequence). The CDR3 totals 14 residues. V was cut by 5 bases and J by 0 bases, with 10 bases left in between. CDR3 in amino acids: CASSVQEMNTEAFF. The CDR3 bases are TGTGCCAGCAGTGTACAGGAGATGAACACTGAAGCTTTCTTT.

The V gene is TRBV7-2, the J gene TRBJ2-3; 15 nucleotides agree with TRBD2. CDR1 is SGHTA, CDR2 FQGNSA, per germline. Germline trimming cut 5 bases from V and 1 base from J; bases unmatched to any gene: 10. The CDR3 runs 19 residues. The CDR3 bases are TGTGCCAGCAGCGCCGGGGGACTAGCGGGGGGAATGGGCACAGATACGCAGTATTTT. Translated, it gives CASSAGGLAGGMGTDTQYF. Filled out from reference TRBV7-2 and TRBJ2-3, the complete variable domain reads GAGVSQSPSNKVTEKGKDVELRCDPISGHTALYWYRQSLGQGLEFLIYFQGNSAPDKSGLPSDRFSAERTGGSVSTLTIQRTQQEDSAVYLCASSAGGLAGGMGTDTQYFGPGTRLTVL.

Of note for this clone: A read error may account for a junction end that differs from germline. This chain links TRBV20-1 with TRBJ2-7; tentatively, D is TRBD2 (6 bases). Germline CDR1 reads DFQATT; CDR2 reads SNEGSKA (reference sequence). The CDR3 consists of 11 residues. This CDR3 is CPVTRGYEQYF. The CDR3 region has the DNA TGTCCAGTTACACGGGGGTACGAGCAGTACTTC.

The chain has TRBV6-5 and TRBJ2-1; 9 positions agree with TRBD2. From germline, CDR1 is MNHEY and CDR2 SVGAGI. The ends lost 7 bases at V and 0 bases at J; junction bases unmatched: 4. The CDR3 is made up of 15 amino acids. The DNA for the CDR3 is TGTGCCAGCAATACAGCGGGGGGCTCCTACAATGAGCAGTTCTTC. Translating it yields CASNTAGGSYNEQFF.

This chain links TRBV27 with TRBJ2-1; D is uncertain. CDR1 is MNHEY and CDR2 is SMNVEV in the germline V gene (reference sequence). The V end lost 2 bases, the J end lost 2 bases, and 10 bases lay between the germline ends. The CDR3 has 15 residues. The CDR3 loop is CASSLSPQTYNEQFF. CDR3 sequence (DNA): TGTGCCAGCAGTTTAAGCCCCCAAACCTACAATGAGCAGTTCTTC.